The clone carrying this TCR beta chain was recorded at least ten times. Looked up from germline, CDR1 is SQVTM and CDR2 is ANQGSEA. The CDR3 consists of 12 residues. V lost 2 bases to trimming and J lost 7 bases, with 12 bases between them. TCRdb reprocessed the 5' RACE reads via MiXCR and lists one record per CDR3 protein. The table lists roughly 60,000 distinct CDR3 sequences, around 3.5% of them singletons. The data are from a study of neurological immune-mediated disorders. The sequenced sample consisted of PBMCs. The genes are TRBV29-1 and TRBJ2-7; no definite D call. This clonotype originated in a woman under 40 with multiple sclerosis. Here the CDR3 reads CSVETRVGEQYF. The CDR3 nucleotides are TGCAGCGTTGAAACAAGGGTGGGTGAGCAGTACTTC.